These 23 T cell receptor beta chains were all obtained from the same sample, sequenced in a study of technical replicates of blood from a handful of donors. Sequenced by immunoSEQ multiplex PCR; TCRdb stores in-frame clones only, minus some. This table has 45,000 to 65,000 clones, 94% appearing once. The sequenced sample was T cells isolated from PBMCs. The receptors derive from a human donor in good health.

The genes are TRBV28 and TRBJ1-1; D call uncertain. The germline V gene has CDR1 MDHEN and CDR2 SYDVKM. V was cut by 8 bases and J by 6 bases, with 19 bases left in between. The CDR3 length is 14 residues. The CDR3 loop reads CASVPRTGRAEAFF. CDR3 DNA sequence: TGTGCCAGCGTCCCCCGTACCGGGCGGGCTGAAGCTTTCTTT.

J is TRBJ2-2 and V is TRBV11-2; a possible D gene is TRBD2 (6 bases). This CDR3 comprises 17 residues. CDR1 is SGHAT and CDR2 is FQNNGV in the germline V gene. Trimming shortened V by 3 bases and J by 2 bases, and 16 bases separated the two germline ends. CDR3 bases: TGTGCCAGCAGCTTGAGGTTTACGGGAGATAACACCGGGGAGCTGTTTTTT. It codes for CASSLRFTGDNTGELFF.

This clone occurred once. The rearrangement uses TRBV28 and TRBJ2-7, with TRBD2 matching over 7 bases. The CDR3 is 15 amino acids. Trimming at V came to 1 base and at J to 0 bases, leaving 3 bases not matched to a gene. Germline CDR1 is MDHEN and CDR2 is SYDVKM. The CDR3 loop is CASSLYGGGSYEQYF. DNA for the CDR3: TGTGCCAGCAGTTTATATGGCGGGGGCTCCTACGAGCAGTACTTC.

The chain has TRBV5-1 and TRBJ1-3; 7 bases align to TRBD1. The ends lost 4 bases at V and 3 bases at J; junction bases unmatched: 7. The germline V gene has CDR1 SGHRS and CDR2 YFSETQ. This CDR3 is 15 amino acids long. The CDR3 region is CASSPMTGFGNTIYF. CDR3 coding DNA: TGCGCCAGCAGCCCAATGACAGGGTTTGGAAACACCATATATTTT. Variable domain in full (rest from reference TRBV5-1 and TRBJ1-3): KAGVTQTPRYLIKTRGQQVTLSCSPISGHRSVSWYQQTPGQGLQFLFEYFSETQRNKGNFPGRFSGRQFSNSRSEMNVSTLELGDSALYLCASSPMTGFGNTIYFGEGSWLTVV.

The chain employs TRBV5-1 and TRBJ1-1; D is unresolved. Trimming cost V 1 base and J 0 bases, with 7 bases left between them. CDR1 is SGHRS, CDR2 YFSETQ, per germline. The CDR3 is made up of 14 amino acids. The CDR3 coding sequence is TGCGCCAGCAGCTTGAATAGCATGAACACTGAAGCTTTCTTT. Its protein product is CASSLNSMNTEAFF.

This chain uses TRBV11-2 with TRBJ2-2, with TRBD2 matching 11 bases. The CDR3 totals 18 residues. Trimming at V came to 1 base and at J to 1 base, leaving 5 bases not matched to a gene. Germline V lookup: CDR1 SGHAT, CDR2 FQNNGV. CDR3 protein: CASSLVLGLAGNTGELFF. The CDR3, as DNA: TGTGCCAGCAGCTTAGTCCTCGGACTAGCGGGGAACACCGGGGAGCTGTTTTTT.

The chain joins TRBV28 to TRBJ2-5; 10 bases fit TRBD1. The CDR3 is 16 amino acids. J was trimmed by 3 bases and V by 5 bases; bases with no gene match: 9. Germline V gives CDR1 MDHEN, CDR2 SYDVKM. The CDR3: CASSPGQGWAEETQYF. CDR3 DNA sequence: TGTGCCAGCAGTCCGGGACAGGGGTGGGCAGAAGAGACCCAGTACTTC.

The chain links TRBV5-1 to TRBJ2-2; D gene unclear. The CDR3 runs 14 residues. The germline CDR1 and CDR2 sequences are SGHRS and YFSETQ. Trimming removed 2 bases from V and 0 bases from J, with 5 bases in between. The CDR3 DNA reads TGCGCCAGCAGCTTAGACACGAACACCGGGGAGCTGTTTTTT. The encoded protein is CASSLDTNTGELFF.

The genes are TRBV10-1 and TRBJ2-7; D possibly corresponds to TRBD2 (6 bases). Germline CDR1 reads WNHNN; CDR2 reads SYGVQD (reference sequence). The CDR3 spans 11 residues. Trimming removed 5 bases from V and 7 bases from J, with 9 bases in between. CDR3 loop: CASSLGTEQYF. The DNA for the CDR3 is TGCGCCAGCAGTCTCGGGACTGAGCAGTACTTC.

This chain links TRBV15 with TRBJ2-5; 10 nucleotides align to TRBD2. After removal of 1 base from V and 3 bases from J, the junction contained 14 bases not matched to a gene. Germline-derived CDR1 and CDR2 are LNHNV and YYDKDF (reference sequence). The CDR3 covers 19 residues. Here the CDR3 reads CATSRGRASGSMREETQYF. CDR3 DNA sequence: TGTGCCACCAGCAGAGGTCGGGCTAGCGGGAGTATGCGGGAAGAGACCCAGTACTTC.

The genes are TRBV7-8 and TRBJ2-5; D call uncertain. V was clipped by 5 bases and J by 2 bases, with 9 bases between them. This CDR3 spans 13 amino acids. Germline CDR1 SGHVS, CDR2 FQNEAQ. CDR3 sequence: CASSPRRQETQYF. In nucleotides, the CDR3 is TGTGCCAGCAGCCCGCGCAGGCAAGAGACCCAGTACTTC.

The chain links TRBV29-1 to TRBJ1-2, with D perhaps TRBD1 (5 bases). Germline V gives CDR1 SQVTM, CDR2 ANQGSEA. V dropped 2 bases and J dropped 4 bases, with 14 bases sitting between them. The CDR3 contains 14 residues. CDR3 region: CSVEFRTGTYGYTF. As DNA, the CDR3 is TGCAGCGTTGAATTTCGAACAGGCACCTATGGCTACACCTTC.

The rearrangement uses TRBV5-1 and TRBJ2-1, with 14 bases aligning to TRBD2. From germline, CDR1 is SGHRS and CDR2 YFSETQ. The CDR3 contains 16 residues. V shed 4 bases and J 9 bases; nucleotides not matched to a gene: 9. This CDR3 reads CASSPQTSGRVAEQFF. The DNA of the CDR3 is TGCGCCAGCAGCCCTCAGACTAGCGGGAGGGTCGCTGAGCAGTTCTTC.

The genes are TRBV5-1 and TRBJ2-1; the match to TRBD2 covers 10 bases. Trimming removed 0 bases from V and 12 bases from J; junction bases left unmatched: 9. The CDR3 is 15 amino acids. Looked up from germline, CDR1 is SGHRS and CDR2 is YFSETQ. As DNA, the CDR3 is TGCGCCAGCAGCTTGGGGCCTAGCGGGAGTTTAGTGCAGTTCTTC. Amino acid sequence: CASSLGPSGSLVQFF.

This chain joins TRBV11-2 and TRBJ1-1; no clear D gene. The CDR3 length is 14 residues. The V gene lost 0 bases and the J gene lost 1 base, with 6 bases spanning the gap. CDR1 SGHAT and CDR2 FQNNGV come from the germline V gene. CDR3 bases: TGTGCCAGCAGCTTAGATCCAGGGAACACTGAAGCTTTCTTT. As protein: CASSLDPGNTEAFF.

The CDR3 nucleotides are TGTGCCAGCAGCTTGGGACACCAGAACACTGAAGCTTTCTTT. This gives the protein CASSLGHQNTEAFF. J is TRBJ1-1 and V is TRBV7-2, with a weak D call TRBD1 (6 bases). The germline CDR1 and CDR2 sequences are SGHTA and FQGNSA. Trimming shortened V by 3 bases and J by 1 base, and 9 bases separated the two germline ends. This CDR3 has 14 residues. Based on the CDR3 plus reference TRBV7-2 and TRBJ1-1, the full variable domain is GAGVSQSPSNKVTEKGKDVELRCDPISGHTALYWYRQSLGQGLEFLIYFQGNSAPDKSGLPSDRFSAERTGGSVSTLTIQRTQQEDSAVYLCASSLGHQNTEAFFGQGTRLTVV.

V gene TRBV29-1 combines with J gene TRBJ2-3, with TRBD1 matching 8 bases. CDR1 is SQVTM, CDR2 ANQGSEA, per germline. This CDR3 has 15 amino acids. Trimming at V came to 2 bases and at J to 0 bases, leaving 4 bases not matched to a gene. CDR3 nucleotide sequence: TGCAGCGTTGAACGGACAGGGAGTAGCACAGATACGCAGTATTTT. Amino acid sequence: CSVERTGSSTDTQYF.

The rearrangement links TRBV7-9 to TRBJ1-4, with D maybe TRBD1 (6 bases). The ends were cut back, 4 bases at V and 5 bases at J, with 14 bases in the middle. The CDR3 has 15 residues. The germline V gene has CDR1 SEHNR and CDR2 FQNEAQ (reference sequence). The CDR3 DNA is TGTGCCAGCAGCTGGAAGACAGGAAGAAATGAAAAACTGTTTTTT. Its protein is CASSWKTGRNEKLFF.

The chain combines TRBV5-4 with TRBJ1-3, with D tentatively TRBD1 (6 bases). Germline V lookup: CDR1 SGHNT, CDR2 YYREEE (reference sequence). The ends were cut back, 0 bases at V and 2 bases at J, with 6 bases in the middle. CDR3 size: 14 residues. DNA of the CDR3: TGTGCCAGCAGCTTGGACAGGGCTGGAAACACCATATATTTT. Protein: CASSLDRAGNTIYF.

V usage is TRBV6-5 and J usage is TRBJ1-1, with 8 bases matching TRBD1. The V gene end was trimmed by 6 bases and the J gene end by 5 bases; junction bases not matched to a gene: 11. Germline CDR1 is MNHEY and CDR2 is SVGAGI. The CDR3 length is 15 residues. The CDR3 DNA sequence: TGTGCCAGCAGGGCAGGGGGCGCGGATCTAACTGAAGCTTTCTTT. It is translated as CASRAGGADLTEAFF.

The rearrangement links TRBV28 to TRBJ2-5, with TRBD2 matching over 7 bases. This CDR3 region has 15 residues. The J segment lost 1 base and the V segment lost 4 bases, leaving 6 bases of the junction unmatched. Per germline, CDR1 MDHEN and CDR2 SYDVKM. The CDR3 DNA reads TGTGCCAGCAGTTACGGGACTAACACCCAAGAGACCCAGTACTTC. It specifies CASSYGTNTQETQYF.

This sequence joins TRBV10-3 and TRBJ2-5; unclear D gene. This CDR3 spans 14 amino acids. Germline V gives CDR1 ENHRY, CDR2 SYGVKD. V was cut by 0 bases and J by 1 base, with 6 bases left in between. This chain's CDR3 is CAISESRSQETQYF. CDR3 DNA: TGTGCCATCAGTGAGTCGCGGTCCCAAGAGACCCAGTACTTC.

This chain uses TRBV5-5 with TRBJ1-1; D ambiguous. V was shortened by 4 bases and J by 1 base, with 8 bases between the two germline ends. This CDR3 is built from 13 residues. CDR1 and CDR2 (germline): SGHKS, YYEKEE (reference sequence). As DNA, the CDR3 is TGTGCCAGCAGCCGCAGTCGGAACACTGAAGCTTTCTTT. Amino acid sequence: CASSRSRNTEAFF.